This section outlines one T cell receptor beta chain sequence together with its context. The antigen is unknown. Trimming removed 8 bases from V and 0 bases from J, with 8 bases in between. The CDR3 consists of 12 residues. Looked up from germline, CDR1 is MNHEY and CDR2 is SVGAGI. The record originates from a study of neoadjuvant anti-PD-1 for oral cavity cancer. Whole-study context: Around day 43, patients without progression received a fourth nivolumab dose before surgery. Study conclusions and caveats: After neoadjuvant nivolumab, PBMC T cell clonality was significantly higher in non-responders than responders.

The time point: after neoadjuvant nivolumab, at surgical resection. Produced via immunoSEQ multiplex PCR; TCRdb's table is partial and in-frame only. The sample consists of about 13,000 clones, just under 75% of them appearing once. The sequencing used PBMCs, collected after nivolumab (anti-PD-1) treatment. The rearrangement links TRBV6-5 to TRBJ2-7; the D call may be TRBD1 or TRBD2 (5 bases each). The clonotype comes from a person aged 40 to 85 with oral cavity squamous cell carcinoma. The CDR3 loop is CASGDPSYEQYF. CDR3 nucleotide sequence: TGTGCCAGCGGGGACCCCTCCTACGAGCAGTACTTC.